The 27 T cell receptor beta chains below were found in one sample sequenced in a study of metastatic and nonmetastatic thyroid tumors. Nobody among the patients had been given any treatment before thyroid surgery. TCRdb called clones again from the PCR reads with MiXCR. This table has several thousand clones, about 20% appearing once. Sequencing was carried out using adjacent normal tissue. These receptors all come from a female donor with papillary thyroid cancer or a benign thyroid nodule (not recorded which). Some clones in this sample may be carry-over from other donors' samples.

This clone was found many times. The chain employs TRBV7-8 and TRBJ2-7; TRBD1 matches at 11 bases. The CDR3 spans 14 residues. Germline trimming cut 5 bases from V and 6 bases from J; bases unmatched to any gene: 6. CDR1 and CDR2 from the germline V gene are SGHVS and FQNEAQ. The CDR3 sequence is CASSGTGGIREQYF. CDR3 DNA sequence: TGTGCCAGCAGCGGGACAGGGGGGATACGCGAGCAGTACTTC.

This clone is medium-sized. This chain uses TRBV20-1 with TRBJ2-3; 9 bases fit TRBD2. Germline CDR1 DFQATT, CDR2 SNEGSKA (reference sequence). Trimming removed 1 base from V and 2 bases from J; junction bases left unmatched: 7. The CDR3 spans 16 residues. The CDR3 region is CSARGVAGGITDTQYF. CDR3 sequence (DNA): TGCAGTGCTAGAGGCGTTGCGGGGGGGATCACAGATACGCAGTATTTT.

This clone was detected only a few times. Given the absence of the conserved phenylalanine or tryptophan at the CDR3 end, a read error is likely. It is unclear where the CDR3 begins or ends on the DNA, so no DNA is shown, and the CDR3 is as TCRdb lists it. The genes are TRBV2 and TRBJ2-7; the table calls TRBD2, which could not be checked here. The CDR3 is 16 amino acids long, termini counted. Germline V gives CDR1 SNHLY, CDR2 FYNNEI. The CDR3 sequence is CASIRGVASPSYEQCL.

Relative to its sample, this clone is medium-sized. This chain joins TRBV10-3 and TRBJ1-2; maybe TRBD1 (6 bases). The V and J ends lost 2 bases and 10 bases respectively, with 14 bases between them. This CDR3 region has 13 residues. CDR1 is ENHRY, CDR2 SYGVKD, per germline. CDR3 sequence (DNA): TGTGCCATCAGTGAGGAGGGGGATGGGGACTACACCTTC. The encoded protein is CAISEEGDGDYTF.

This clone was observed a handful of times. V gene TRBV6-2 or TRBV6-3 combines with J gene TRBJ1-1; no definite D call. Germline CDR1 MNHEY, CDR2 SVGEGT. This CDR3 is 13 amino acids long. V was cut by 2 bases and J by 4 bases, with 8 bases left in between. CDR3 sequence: CASSYGRTTEAFF. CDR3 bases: TGTGCCAGCAGTTACGGCAGGACCACTGAAGCTTTCTTT.

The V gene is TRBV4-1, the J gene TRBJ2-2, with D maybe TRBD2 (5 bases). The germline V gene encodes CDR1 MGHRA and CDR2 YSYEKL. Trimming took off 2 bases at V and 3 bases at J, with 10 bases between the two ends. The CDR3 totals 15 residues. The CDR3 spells CASSQTTTYTGELFF. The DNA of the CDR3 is TGCGCCAGCAGCCAAACGACTACCTACACCGGGGAGCTGTTTTTT.

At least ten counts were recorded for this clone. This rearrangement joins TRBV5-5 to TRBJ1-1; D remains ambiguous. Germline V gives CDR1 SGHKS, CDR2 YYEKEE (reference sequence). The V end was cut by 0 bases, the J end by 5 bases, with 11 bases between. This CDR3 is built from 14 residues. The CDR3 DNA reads TGTGCCAGCAGCTTGGCCCCTATGGGGACTGAAGCTTTCTTT. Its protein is CASSLAPMGTEAFF.

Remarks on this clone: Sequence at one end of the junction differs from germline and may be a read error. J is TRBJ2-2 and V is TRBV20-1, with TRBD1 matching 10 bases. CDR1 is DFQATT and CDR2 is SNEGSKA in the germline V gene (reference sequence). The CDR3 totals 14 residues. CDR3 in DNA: TGCAGTGCGCAGACAGGGGGCAACACCGGGGAGCTTTTTTTT. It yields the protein CSAQTGGNTGELFF.

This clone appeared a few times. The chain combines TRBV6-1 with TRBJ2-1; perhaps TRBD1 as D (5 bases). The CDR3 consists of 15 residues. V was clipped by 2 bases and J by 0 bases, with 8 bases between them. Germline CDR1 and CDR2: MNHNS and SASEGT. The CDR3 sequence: CASSESTGSYNEQFF. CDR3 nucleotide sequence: TGTGCCAGCAGTGAATCAACAGGCTCCTACAATGAGCAGTTCTTC.

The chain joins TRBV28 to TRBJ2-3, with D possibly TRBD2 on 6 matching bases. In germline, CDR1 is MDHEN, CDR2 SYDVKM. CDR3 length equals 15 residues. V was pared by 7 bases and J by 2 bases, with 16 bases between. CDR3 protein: CASTPPRTNTDTQYF. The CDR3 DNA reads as TGTGCCAGCACCCCCCCTCGGACTAACACAGATACGCAGTATTTT.

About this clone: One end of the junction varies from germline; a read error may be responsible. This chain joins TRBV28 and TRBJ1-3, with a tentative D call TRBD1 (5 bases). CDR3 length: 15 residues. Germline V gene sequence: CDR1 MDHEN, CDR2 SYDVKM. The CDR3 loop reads CASSTGVPSRNTIYF. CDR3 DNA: TGTGCCAGCAGTACGGGGGTGCCCTCTAGAAACACCATATATTTT.

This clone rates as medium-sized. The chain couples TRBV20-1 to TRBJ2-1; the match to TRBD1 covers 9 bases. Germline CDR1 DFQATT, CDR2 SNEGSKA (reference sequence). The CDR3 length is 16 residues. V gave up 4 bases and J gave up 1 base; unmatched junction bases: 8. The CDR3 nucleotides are TGCAGTGCTAAAAGGGTGGGGACAGGGTCCTACAATGAGCAGTTCTTC. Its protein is CSAKRVGTGSYNEQFF.

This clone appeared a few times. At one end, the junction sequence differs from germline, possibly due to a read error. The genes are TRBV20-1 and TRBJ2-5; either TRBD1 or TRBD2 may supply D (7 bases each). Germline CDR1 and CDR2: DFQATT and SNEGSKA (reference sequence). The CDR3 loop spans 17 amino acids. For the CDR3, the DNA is TGCAGTGCTAGAGACCCGAGACAGGGAGGGGGGCAAGAGGCCCAGTACTTC. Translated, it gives CSARDPRQGGGQEAQYF.

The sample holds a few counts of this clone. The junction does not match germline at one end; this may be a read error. This CDR3 reads CAISLISGRDNEQFF. In DNA form, the CDR3 reads TGTGCCATCAGTCTGATTAGCGGGAGGGACAATGAGCAGTTCTTC. The chain links TRBV12-3 or TRBV12-4 to TRBJ2-1, with 11 positions matching TRBD2. This CDR3 has 15 residues.

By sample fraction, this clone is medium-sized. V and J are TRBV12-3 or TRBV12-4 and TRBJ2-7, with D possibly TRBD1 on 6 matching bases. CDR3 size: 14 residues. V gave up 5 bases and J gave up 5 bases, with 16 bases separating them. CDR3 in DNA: TGTGCCAGCAGTAATAAACAGGGAAAGAACGAGCAGTACTTC. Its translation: CASSNKQGKNEQYF.

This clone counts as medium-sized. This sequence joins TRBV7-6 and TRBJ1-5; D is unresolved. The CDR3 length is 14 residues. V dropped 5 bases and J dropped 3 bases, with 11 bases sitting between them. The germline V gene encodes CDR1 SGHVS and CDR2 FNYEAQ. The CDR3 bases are TGTGCCAGCAGCAACCCCGGGGACAATCAGCCCCAGCATTTT. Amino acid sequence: CASSNPGDNQPQHF.

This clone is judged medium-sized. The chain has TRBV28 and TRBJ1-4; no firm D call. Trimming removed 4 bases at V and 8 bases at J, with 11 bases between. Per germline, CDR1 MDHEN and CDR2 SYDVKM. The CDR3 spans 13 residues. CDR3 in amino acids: CASSSTEKEKLFF. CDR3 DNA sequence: TGTGCCAGCAGTTCTACGGAGAAGGAAAAACTGTTTTTT.

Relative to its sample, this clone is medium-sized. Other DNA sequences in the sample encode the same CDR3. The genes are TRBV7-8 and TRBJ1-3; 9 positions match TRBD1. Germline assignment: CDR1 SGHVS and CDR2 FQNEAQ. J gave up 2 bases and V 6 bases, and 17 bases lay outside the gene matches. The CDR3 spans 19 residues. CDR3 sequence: CASRANFAGQGITGNTIYF. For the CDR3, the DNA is TGTGCCAGCAGAGCCAATTTCGCGGGACAGGGAATAACTGGAAACACCATATATTTT.

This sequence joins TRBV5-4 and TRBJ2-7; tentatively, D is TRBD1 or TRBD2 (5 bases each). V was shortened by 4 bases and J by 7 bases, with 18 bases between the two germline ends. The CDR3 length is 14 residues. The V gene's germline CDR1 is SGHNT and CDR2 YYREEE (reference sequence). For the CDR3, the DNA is TGTGCCAGCAGCGCCACGGGACCCGCAGTAGAGCAGTACTTC. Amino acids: CASSATGPAVEQYF.

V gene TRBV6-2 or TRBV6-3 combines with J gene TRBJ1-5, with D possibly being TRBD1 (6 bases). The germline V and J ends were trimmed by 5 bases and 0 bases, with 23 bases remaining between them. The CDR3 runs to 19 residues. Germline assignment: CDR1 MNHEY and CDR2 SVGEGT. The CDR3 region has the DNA TGTGCCAGCAGTCATACCCCCCTGGGACAAGCATATAGCAATCAGCCCCAGCATTTT. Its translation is CASSHTPLGQAYSNQPQHF.

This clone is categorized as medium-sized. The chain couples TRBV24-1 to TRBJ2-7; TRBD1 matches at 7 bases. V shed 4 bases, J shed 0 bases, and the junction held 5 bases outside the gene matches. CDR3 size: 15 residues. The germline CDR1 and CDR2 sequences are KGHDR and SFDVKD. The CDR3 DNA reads TGTGCCACCAGTGAGGGACAGTTGAGCTCCTACGAGCAGTACTTC. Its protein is CATSEGQLSSYEQYF.

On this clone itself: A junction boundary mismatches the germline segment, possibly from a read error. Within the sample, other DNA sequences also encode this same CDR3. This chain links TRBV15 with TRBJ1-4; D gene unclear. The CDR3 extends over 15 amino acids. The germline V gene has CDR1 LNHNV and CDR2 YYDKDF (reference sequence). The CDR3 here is CATSRDYDRNEKLFF. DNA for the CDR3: TGTGCCACCAGCAGAGATTACGACCGAAATGAGAAACTGTTTTTT.

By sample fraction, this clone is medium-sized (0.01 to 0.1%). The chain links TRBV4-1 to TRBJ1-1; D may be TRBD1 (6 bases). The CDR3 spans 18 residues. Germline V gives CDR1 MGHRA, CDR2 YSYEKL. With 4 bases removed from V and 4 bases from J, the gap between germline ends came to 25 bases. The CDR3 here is CASSPGAASGEALTEAFF. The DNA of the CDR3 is TGCGCCAGCAGCCCAGGGGCCGCGTCAGGGGAGGCGCTCACTGAAGCTTTCTTT.

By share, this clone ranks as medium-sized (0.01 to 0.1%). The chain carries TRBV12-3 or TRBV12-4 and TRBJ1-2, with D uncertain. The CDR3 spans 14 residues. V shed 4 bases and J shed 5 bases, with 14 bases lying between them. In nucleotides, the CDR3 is TGTGCCAGCAGTTACCCGGGAATATCGTATGGCTACACCTTC. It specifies CASSYPGISYGYTF.

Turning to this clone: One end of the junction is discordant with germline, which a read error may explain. CDR3 in DNA: TGCTCGTCCTACACCATCTACAATGAGCAGTTCTTC. It is translated as CSSYTIYNEQFF. J is TRBJ2-1 and V is TRBV6-1; D unresolved. The CDR3 covers 12 residues. Germline V CDR1 and CDR2: MNHNS, SASEGT.

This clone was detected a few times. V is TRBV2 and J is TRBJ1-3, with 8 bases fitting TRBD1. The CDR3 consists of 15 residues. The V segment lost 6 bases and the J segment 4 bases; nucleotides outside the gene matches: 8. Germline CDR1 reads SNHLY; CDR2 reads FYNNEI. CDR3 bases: TGTGCCAGCAGAGATCAGGGGGCGTCGGGAAACACCATATATTTT. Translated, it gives CASRDQGASGNTIYF.

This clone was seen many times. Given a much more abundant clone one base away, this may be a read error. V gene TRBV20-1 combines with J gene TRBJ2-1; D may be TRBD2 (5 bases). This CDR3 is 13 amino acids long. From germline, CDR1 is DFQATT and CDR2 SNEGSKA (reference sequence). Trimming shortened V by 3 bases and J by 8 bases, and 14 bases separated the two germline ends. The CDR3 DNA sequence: TGCAGTGCTAGCTATAGCGCCCTCGATGAGCAGTTCTTC. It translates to CSASYSALDEQFF.